Listed below are T cell receptor beta chains from one sample, sequenced in a study of T-cell reconstitution after alpha-beta-depleted transplantation in children. One entry per CDR3 protein, called by TCRdb with MiXCR from the PCR reads. The sample shows around 190,000 distinct CDR3 sequences, around 7% of them seen only once. The input for sequencing was PBMCs, taken before TCRalphabeta/CD19-depleted stem cell transplant. The receptors were gathered from a boy between 2 and 15 years old with acute lymphoblastic leukemia, due to receive a stem cell transplant. Both conserved end residues are part of each CDR3. Fields, in order: clone size, V gene, J gene, D gene, CDR3 protein, CDR3 DNA. The D gene is left open where the match is weak. Clone size is not always given. Where it is, it says once, few, many or a class for expanded clones.

clone size: NA
V gene: TRBV28
J gene: TRBJ2-5
D gene: NA
CDR3 protein: CASSLGQSGETQYF
CDR3 DNA: TGTGCCAGCAGTCTCGGACAAAGTGGGGAGACCCAGTACTTC

clone size: many
V gene: TRBV2
J gene: TRBJ2-2
D gene: TRBD1
CDR3 protein: CASRRQGANTGELFF
CDR3 DNA: TGTGCCAGCAGGCGACAGGGGGCCAACACCGGGGAGCTGTTTTTT

clone size: many
V gene: TRBV18
J gene: TRBJ2-7
D gene: NA
CDR3 protein: CASSPAPSYEQYF
CDR3 DNA: TGTGCCAGCTCACCCGCGCCCAGCTACGAGCAGTACTTC

clone size: once
V gene: TRBV3-1
J gene: TRBJ2-7
D gene: TRBD2
CDR3 protein: CASSQSGLAGNRDEQYF
CDR3 DNA: TGTGCCAGCAGCCAGTCAGGACTAGCGGGAAATAGGGACGAGCAGTACTTC

clone size: many
V gene: TRBV12-3/TRBV12-4
J gene: TRBJ1-5
D gene: TRBD1
CDR3 protein: CASSRGSGTESNQPQHF
CDR3 DNA: TGTGCCAGCAGTCGGGGAAGTGGGACAGAGAGCAATCAGCCCCAGCATTTT

clone size: few
V gene: TRBV7-9
J gene: TRBJ1-6
D gene: NA
CDR3 protein: CASSLEDNSPLHF
CDR3 DNA: TGTGCCAGCAGCTTAGAGGATAATTCACCCCTCCACTTT

clone size: many
V gene: TRBV28
J gene: TRBJ2-1
D gene: NA
CDR3 protein: CASSVASRGEQFF
CDR3 DNA: TGTGCCAGCAGTGTGGCTAGCCGAGGTGAGCAGTTCTTC

clone size: NA
V gene: TRBV21-1
J gene: TRBJ1-2
D gene: NA
CDR3 protein: CASGNRGRYGYTF
CDR3 DNA: TGTGCCAGCGGGAACAGGGGTCGCTATGGCTACACCTTC

clone size: few
V gene: TRBV5-6
J gene: TRBJ1-1
D gene: NA
CDR3 protein: CASSLSIESASAFF
CDR3 DNA: TGTGCCAGCAGCTTGTCCATTGAGAGTGCCTCGGCTTTCTTT

clone size: many
V gene: TRBV2
J gene: TRBJ1-1
D gene: NA
CDR3 protein: CASWTVGTEAFF
CDR3 DNA: TGTGCCAGCTGGACGGTTGGCACTGAAGCTTTCTTT

clone size: many
V gene: TRBV12-3/TRBV12-4
J gene: TRBJ1-1
D gene: NA
CDR3 protein: CASSPTQATGTEAFF
CDR3 DNA: TGTGCCAGCAGTCCAACACAGGCTACCGGGACTGAAGCTTTCTTT

clone size: NA
V gene: TRBV5-5
J gene: TRBJ1-2
D gene: NA
CDR3 protein: CASSWAGSDYGYTF
CDR3 DNA: TGTGCCAGCAGCTGGGCGGGCAGCGACTATGGCTACACCTTC

clone size: NA
V gene: TRBV7-2
J gene: TRBJ2-3
D gene: TRBD2
CDR3 protein: CASSLLAGGSPADTQYF
CDR3 DNA: TGTGCCAGCAGCTTACTAGCGGGGGGATCCCCCGCAGATACGCAGTATTTT

clone size: many
V gene: TRBV2
J gene: TRBJ1-1
D gene: NA
CDR3 protein: CASSEVREATLDFF
CDR3 DNA: TGTGCCAGCAGTGAGGTCAGGGAAGCGACCCTCGATTTCTTT

clone size: many
V gene: TRBV21-1
J gene: TRBJ2-5
D gene: NA
CDR3 protein: CASSKDRTRGETQYF
CDR3 DNA: TGTGCCAGCAGCAAAGACCGTACTAGGGGGGAGACCCAGTACTTC

clone size: few
V gene: TRBV6-2/TRBV6-3
J gene: TRBJ2-5
D gene: TRBD2
CDR3 protein: CASSYLGTSFPETQYF
CDR3 DNA: TGTGCCAGCAGTTACCTGGGGACTAGCTTTCCGGAGACCCAGTACTTC

clone size: many
V gene: TRBV13
J gene: TRBJ2-1
D gene: NA
CDR3 protein: CASSSGNGGNEQFF
CDR3 DNA: TGTGCCAGCAGCTCCGGGAACGGGGGCAATGAGCAGTTCTTC

clone size: few
V gene: TRBV28
J gene: TRBJ2-1
D gene: TRBD2
CDR3 protein: CASSRALGLAGVGEQFF
CDR3 DNA: TGTGCCAGCAGTCGCGCCCTGGGACTAGCGGGGGTAGGTGAGCAGTTCTTC

clone size: few
V gene: TRBV11-2
J gene: TRBJ2-4
D gene: NA
CDR3 protein: CASSPRGRGPDIQYF
CDR3 DNA: TGTGCCAGCAGCCCACGTGGGAGGGGGCCCGACATTCAGTACTTC

clone size: NA
V gene: TRBV5-1
J gene: TRBJ1-6
D gene: NA
CDR3 protein: CASSLGPDANNSPLHF
CDR3 DNA: TGCGCCAGCAGCTTGGGGCCGGACGCGAATAATTCACCCCTCCACTTT

clone size: few
V gene: TRBV10-2
J gene: TRBJ2-7
D gene: TRBD2
CDR3 protein: CASILRREEGTYEQYF
CDR3 DNA: TGCGCCAGCATCCTTAGGCGGGAGGAGGGGACCTACGAGCAGTACTTC

clone size: many
V gene: TRBV7-6
J gene: TRBJ2-7
D gene: TRBD1
CDR3 protein: CASSLEGQGSYEQYF
CDR3 DNA: TGTGCCAGCAGCTTAGAGGGACAGGGGTCCTACGAGCAGTACTTC

clone size: few
V gene: TRBV27
J gene: TRBJ1-2
D gene: TRBD1
CDR3 protein: CASRFLGGGYGYTF
CDR3 DNA: TGTGCCAGCAGATTTTTAGGGGGCGGCTATGGCTACACCTTC

clone size: few
V gene: TRBV5-1
J gene: TRBJ1-6
D gene: NA
CDR3 protein: CASSLGQGDNSPLHF
CDR3 DNA: TGCGCCAGCAGCTTGGGGCAGGGAGATAATTCACCCCTCCACTTT

clone size: many
V gene: TRBV10-2
J gene: TRBJ2-5
D gene: NA
CDR3 protein: CASSEGTTGTAQYF
CDR3 DNA: TGCGCCAGCAGTGAGGGGACCACAGGGACGGCCCAGTACTTC

clone size: many
V gene: TRBV27
J gene: TRBJ1-5
D gene: NA
CDR3 protein: CASSYIRDQPQHF
CDR3 DNA: TGTGCCAGCAGTTACATCAGGGACCAGCCCCAGCATTTT

clone size: many
V gene: TRBV12-3/TRBV12-4
J gene: TRBJ2-1
D gene: NA
CDR3 protein: CASRPRGYNEQFF
CDR3 DNA: TGTGCCAGCAGACCCCGCGGCTACAATGAGCAGTTCTTC